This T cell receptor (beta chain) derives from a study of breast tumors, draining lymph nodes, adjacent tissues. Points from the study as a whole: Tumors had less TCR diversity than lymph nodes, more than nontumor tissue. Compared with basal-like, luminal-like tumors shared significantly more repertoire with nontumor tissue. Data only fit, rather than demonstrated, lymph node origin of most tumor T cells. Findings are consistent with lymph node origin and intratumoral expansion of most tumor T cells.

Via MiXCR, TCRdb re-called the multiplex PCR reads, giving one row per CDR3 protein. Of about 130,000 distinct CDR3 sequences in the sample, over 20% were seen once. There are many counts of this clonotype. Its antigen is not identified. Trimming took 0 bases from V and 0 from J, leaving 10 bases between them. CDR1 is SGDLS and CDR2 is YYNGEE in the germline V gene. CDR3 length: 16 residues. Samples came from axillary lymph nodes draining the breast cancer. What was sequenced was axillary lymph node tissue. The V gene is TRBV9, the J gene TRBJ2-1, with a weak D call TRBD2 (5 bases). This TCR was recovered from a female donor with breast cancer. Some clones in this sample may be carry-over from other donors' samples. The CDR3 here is CASSVGADSSYNEQFF. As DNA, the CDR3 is TGTGCCAGCAGCGTAGGAGCGGATAGCTCCTACAATGAGCAGTTCTTC.